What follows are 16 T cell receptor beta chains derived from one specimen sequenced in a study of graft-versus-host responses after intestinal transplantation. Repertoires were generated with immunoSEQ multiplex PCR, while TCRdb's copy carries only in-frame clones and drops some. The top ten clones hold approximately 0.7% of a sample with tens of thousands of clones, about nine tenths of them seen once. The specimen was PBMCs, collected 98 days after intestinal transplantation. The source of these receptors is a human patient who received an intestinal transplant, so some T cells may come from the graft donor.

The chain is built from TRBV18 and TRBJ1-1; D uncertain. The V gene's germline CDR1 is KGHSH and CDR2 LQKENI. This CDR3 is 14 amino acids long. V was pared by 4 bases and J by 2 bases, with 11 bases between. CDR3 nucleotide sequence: TGTGCCAGCTCACGAGGGTCGGGCAACACTGAAGCTTTCTTT. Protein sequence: CASSRGSGNTEAFF.

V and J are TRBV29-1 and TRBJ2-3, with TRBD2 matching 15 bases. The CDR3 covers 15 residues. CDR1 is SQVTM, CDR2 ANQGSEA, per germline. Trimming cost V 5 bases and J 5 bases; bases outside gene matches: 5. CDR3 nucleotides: TGCAGCGTTCGGACTAGCGGGAGGGCCAGAGATACGCAGTATTTT. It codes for CSVRTSGRARDTQYF.

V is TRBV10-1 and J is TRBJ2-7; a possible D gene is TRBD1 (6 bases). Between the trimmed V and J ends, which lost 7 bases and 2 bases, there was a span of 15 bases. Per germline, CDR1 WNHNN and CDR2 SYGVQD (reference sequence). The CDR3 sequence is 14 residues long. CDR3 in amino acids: CASTVQGFTYEQYF. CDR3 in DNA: TGCGCCAGCACCGTCCAGGGGTTTACCTACGAGCAGTACTTC.

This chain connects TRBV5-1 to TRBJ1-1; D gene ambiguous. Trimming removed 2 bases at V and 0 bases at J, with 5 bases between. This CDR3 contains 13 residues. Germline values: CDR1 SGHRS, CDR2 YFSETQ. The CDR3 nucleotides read TGCGCCAGCAGCTTAAAGGTGAACACTGAAGCTTTCTTT. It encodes CASSLKVNTEAFF.

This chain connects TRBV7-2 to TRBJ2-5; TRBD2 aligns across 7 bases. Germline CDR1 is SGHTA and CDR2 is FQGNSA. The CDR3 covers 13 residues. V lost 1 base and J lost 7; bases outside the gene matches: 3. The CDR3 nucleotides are TGTGCCAGCAGCTTAGGGTTAGCGGGGACCCAGTACTTC. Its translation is CASSLGLAGTQYF.

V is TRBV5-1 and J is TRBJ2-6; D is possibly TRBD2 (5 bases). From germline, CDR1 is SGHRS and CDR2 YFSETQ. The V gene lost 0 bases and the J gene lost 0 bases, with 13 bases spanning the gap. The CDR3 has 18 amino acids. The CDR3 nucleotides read TGCGCCAGCAGCTTGGGCGGCGGGTTTGGCTCTGGGGCCAACGTCCTGACTTTC. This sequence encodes CASSLGGGFGSGANVLTF.

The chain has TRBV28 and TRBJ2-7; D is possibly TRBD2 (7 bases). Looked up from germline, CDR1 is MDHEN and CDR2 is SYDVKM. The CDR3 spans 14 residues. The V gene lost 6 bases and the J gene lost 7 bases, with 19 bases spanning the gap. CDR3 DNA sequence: TGTGCCAGCAGCCACTCATCCGGGGGGCGGGAGCAGTACTTC. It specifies CASSHSSGGREQYF.

The CDR3 DNA reads as TGTGCCAGCAGCACCCGACTAGCGGGAACCTTTCCTAGCACAGATACGCAGTATTTT. Encoded protein: CASSTRLAGTFPSTDTQYF. The genes are TRBV7-9 and TRBJ2-3; TRBD2 aligns across 11 bases. The V segment lost 5 bases and the J segment 0 bases; nucleotides outside the gene matches: 13. The CDR3 runs 19 residues. Germline loops: CDR1 SEHNR, CDR2 FQNEAQ (reference sequence).

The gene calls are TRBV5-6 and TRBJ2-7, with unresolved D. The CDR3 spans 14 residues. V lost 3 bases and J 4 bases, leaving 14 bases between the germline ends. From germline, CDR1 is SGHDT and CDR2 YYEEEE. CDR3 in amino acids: CASSWTVQRYEQYF. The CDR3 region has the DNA TGTGCCAGCAGCTGGACGGTACAGAGGTACGAGCAGTACTTC.

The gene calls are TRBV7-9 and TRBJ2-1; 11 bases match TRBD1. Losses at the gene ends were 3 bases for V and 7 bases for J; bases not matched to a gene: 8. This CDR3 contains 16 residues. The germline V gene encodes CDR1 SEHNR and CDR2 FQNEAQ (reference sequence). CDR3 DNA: TGTGCCAGCAGCTTTGCCTGGGACAGGGGGATGAATGAGCAGTTCTTC. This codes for CASSFAWDRGMNEQFF.

CDR3 DNA: TGTGCCAGCAGCACAACAGAAAACACTGAAGCTTTCTTT. Translation: CASSTTENTEAFF. The chain employs TRBV7-3 and TRBJ1-1; D gene uncertain. The germline V gene encodes CDR1 SGHTA and CDR2 FQGTGA. The CDR3 contains 13 residues. Trimming pared 5 bases from V and 2 bases from J, leaving 9 bases between.

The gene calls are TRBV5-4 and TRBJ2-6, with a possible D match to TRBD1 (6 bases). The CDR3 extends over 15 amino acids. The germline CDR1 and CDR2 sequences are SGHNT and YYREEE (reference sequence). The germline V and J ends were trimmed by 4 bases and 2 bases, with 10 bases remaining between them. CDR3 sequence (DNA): TGTGCCAGCAGCCCGGGACACACTGGGGCCAACGTCCTGACTTTC. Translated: CASSPGHTGANVLTF.

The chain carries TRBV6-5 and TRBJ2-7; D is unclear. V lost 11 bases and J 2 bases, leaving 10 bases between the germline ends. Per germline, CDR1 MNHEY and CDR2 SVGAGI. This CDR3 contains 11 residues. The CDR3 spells CAAGQAYEQYF. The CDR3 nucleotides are TGTGCCGCTGGGCAGGCCTACGAGCAGTACTTC.

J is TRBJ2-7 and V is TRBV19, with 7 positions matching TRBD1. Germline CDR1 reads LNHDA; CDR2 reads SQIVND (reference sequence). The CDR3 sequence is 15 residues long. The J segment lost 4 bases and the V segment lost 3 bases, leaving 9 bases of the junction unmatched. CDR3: CASSIQGQSNYEQYF. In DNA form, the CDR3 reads TGTGCCAGTAGTATTCAGGGACAGTCTAATTACGAGCAGTACTTC. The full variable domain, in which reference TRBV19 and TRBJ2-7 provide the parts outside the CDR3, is DGGITQSPKYLFRKEGQNVTLSCEQNLNHDAMYWYRQDPGQGLRLIYYSQIVNDFQKGDIAEGYSVSREKKESFPLTVTSAQKNPTAFYLCASSIQGQSNYEQYFGPGTRLTVT.

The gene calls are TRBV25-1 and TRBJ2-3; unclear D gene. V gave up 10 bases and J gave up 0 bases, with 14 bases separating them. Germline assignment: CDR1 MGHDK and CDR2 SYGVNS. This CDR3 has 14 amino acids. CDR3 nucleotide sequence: TGTGCCAAGGAAAGGGCCCATAGCACAGATACGCAGTATTTT. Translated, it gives CAKERAHSTDTQYF.

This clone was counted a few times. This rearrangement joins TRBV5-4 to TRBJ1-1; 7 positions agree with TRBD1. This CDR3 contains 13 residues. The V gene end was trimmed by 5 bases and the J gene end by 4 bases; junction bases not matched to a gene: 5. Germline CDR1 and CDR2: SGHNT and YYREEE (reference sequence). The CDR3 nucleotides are TGTGCCAGCAGGCAATCAGGGGGCACTGAAGCTTTCTTT. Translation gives CASRQSGGTEAFF.